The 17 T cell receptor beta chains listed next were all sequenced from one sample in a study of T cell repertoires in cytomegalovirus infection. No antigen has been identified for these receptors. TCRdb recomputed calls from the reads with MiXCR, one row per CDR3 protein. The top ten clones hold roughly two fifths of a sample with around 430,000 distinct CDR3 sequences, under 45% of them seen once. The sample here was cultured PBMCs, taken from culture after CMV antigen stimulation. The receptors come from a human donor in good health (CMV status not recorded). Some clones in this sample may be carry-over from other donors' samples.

CDR3 DNA sequence: TGTGCCAGCAGCTTGGAACTCCAGGGGGGCTACACCTTC. Amino acids: CASSLELQGGYTF. The chain has TRBV5-4 and TRBJ1-2, with D perhaps TRBD1 (6 bases). This CDR3 comprises 13 residues. Germline V CDR1 and CDR2: SGHNT, YYREEE (reference sequence). The V and J ends lost 0 bases and 8 bases respectively, with 11 bases between them.

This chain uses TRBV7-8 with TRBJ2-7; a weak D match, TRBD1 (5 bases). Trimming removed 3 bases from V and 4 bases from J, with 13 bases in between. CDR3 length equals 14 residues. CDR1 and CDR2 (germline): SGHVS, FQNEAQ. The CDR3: CASSFRDREYEQYF. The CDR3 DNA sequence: TGTGCCAGCAGCTTTCGAGACAGAGAATACGAGCAGTACTTC.

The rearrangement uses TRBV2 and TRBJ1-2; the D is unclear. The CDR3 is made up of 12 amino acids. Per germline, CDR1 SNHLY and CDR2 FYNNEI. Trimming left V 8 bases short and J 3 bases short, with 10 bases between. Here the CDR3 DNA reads TGTGCCAGCCGGTGGCGCGACTATGGCTACACCTTC. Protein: CASRWRDYGYTF.

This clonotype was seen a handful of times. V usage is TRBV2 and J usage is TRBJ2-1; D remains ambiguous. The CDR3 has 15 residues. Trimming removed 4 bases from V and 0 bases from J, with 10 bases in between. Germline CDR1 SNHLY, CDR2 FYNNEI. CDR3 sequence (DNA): TGTGCCAGCAGTGTAGACGGCGGCTCCTACAATGAGCAGTTCTTC. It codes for CASSVDGGSYNEQFF.

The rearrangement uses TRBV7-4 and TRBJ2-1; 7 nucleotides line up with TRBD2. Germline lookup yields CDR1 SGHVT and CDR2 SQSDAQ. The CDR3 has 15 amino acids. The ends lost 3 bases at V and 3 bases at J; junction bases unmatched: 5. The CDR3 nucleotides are TGTGCCAGCAGCTTGTCGCTAGCGGTCTACAATGAGCAGTTCTTC. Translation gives CASSLSLAVYNEQFF.

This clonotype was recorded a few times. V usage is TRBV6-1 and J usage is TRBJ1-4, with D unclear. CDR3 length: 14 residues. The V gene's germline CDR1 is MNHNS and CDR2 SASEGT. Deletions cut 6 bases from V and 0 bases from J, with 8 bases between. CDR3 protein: CASRHPSTNEKLFF. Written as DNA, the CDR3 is TGTGCCAGCAGACATCCTTCAACTAATGAAAAACTGTTTTTT.

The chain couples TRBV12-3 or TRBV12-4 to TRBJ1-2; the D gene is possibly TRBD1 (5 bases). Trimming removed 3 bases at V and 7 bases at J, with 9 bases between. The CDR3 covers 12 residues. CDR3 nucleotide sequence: TGTGCCAGCAGTTTGGAGGGGTTTGGCTACACCTTC. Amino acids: CASSLEGFGYTF.

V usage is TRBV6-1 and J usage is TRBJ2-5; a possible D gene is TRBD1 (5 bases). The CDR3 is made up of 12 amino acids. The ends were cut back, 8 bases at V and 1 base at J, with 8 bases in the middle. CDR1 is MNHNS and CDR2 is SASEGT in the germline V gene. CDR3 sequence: CASGATQETQYF. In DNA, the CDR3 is TGTGCCAGCGGGGCGACCCAAGAGACCCAGTACTTC.

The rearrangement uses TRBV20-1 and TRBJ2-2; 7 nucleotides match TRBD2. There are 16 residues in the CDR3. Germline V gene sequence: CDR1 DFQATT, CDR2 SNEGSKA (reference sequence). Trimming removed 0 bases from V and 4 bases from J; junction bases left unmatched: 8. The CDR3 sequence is CSARDWGGGVTGELFF. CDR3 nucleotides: TGCAGTGCTAGAGATTGGGGGGGGGGGGTCACCGGGGAGCTGTTTTTT.

The CDR3 protein is CASRIGAGFSPLHF. In DNA form, the CDR3 reads TGTGCCAGCAGAATAGGGGCAGGGTTTTCACCCCTCCACTTT. This chain uses TRBV28 with TRBJ1-6; D is possibly TRBD1 (5 bases). V was cut by 6 bases and J by 9 bases, with 15 bases left in between. The germline V gene has CDR1 MDHEN and CDR2 SYDVKM. This CDR3 region has 14 residues.

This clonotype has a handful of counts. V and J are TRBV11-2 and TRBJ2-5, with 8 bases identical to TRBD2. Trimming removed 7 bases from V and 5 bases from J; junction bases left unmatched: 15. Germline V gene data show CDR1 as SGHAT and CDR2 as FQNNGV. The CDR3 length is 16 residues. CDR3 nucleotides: TGTGCCAGCAACCTCCCCCGGGCGGGAGGCCACGAGACCCAGTACTTC. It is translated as CASNLPRAGGHETQYF.

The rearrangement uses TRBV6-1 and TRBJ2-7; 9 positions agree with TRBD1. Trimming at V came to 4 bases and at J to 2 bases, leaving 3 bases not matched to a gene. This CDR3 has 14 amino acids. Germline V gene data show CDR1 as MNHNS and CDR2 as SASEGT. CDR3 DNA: TGTGCCAGCAGTGCAAACAGGGGGCCCTACGAGCAGTACTTC. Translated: CASSANRGPYEQYF.

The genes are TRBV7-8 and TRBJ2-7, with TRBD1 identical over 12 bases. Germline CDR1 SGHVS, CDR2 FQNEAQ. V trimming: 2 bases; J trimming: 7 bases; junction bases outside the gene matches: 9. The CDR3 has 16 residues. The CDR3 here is CASSLRRDRGLREQYF. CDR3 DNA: TGTGCCAGCAGCTTACGTAGGGACAGGGGGCTGAGGGAGCAGTACTTC.

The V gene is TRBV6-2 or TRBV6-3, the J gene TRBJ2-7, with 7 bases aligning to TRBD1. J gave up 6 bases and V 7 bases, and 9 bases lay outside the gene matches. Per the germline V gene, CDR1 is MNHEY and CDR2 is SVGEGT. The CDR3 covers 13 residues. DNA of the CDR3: TGTGCCAGCACCGACAGGGTCAAGCTCGAGCAGTACTTC. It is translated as CASTDRVKLEQYF.

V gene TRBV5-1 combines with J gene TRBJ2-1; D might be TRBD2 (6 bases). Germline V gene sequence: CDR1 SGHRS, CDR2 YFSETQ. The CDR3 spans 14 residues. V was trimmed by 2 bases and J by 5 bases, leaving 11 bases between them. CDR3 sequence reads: CASSFGTLDNEQFF. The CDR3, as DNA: TGCGCCAGCAGCTTCGGGACTCTAGACAATGAGCAGTTCTTC.

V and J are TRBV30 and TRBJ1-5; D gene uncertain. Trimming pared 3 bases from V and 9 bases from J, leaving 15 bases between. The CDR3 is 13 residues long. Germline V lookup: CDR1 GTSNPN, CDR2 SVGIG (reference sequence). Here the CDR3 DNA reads TGTGCCTGGAGCCGGCCGCTCTCGGGGCCCCAGCATTTT. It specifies CAWSRPLSGPQHF.

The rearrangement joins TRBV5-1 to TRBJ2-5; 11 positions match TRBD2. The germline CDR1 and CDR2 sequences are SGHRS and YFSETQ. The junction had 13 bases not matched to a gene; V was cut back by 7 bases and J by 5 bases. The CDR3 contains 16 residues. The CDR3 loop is CASQPPSGGLEETQYF. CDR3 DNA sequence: TGCGCCAGCCAACCCCCTAGCGGGGGGCTGGAGGAGACCCAGTACTTC.